This T cell receptor beta chain is drawn from a study of monozygotic twins with inflammatory bowel disease. Germline V gene data show CDR1 as SGHNT and CDR2 as YYREEE (reference sequence). The CDR3 is made up of 14 amino acids. The authors made each sample's cDNA in eight separate reactions. TCRdb re-called the 5' RACE reads; every CDR3 protein appears as one record, without DNA. This sample contains about 450,000 distinct CDR3 sequences. Specimen: blood. This chain uses TRBV5-4 with TRBJ1-1. The source is a human donor with ulcerative colitis or Crohn's disease, or a healthy co-twin of an affected twin (not recorded which). CDR3 loop: CASSLVQRNTEAFF.